This T cell receptor (beta chain) was sequenced in a study of blood T cells in healthy people across ages. A second roughly 6 to 11 cycle PCR used barcoded and J-beta primers. TCRdb re-derived calls from the 5' RACE reads in MiXCR, one entry per CDR3 protein. The sample carries over 1,500,000 distinct CDR3 sequences, roughly 43% recorded once. About this clonotype: What it recognizes is unknown.

Germline assignment: CDR1 SGHDT and CDR2 YYEEEE. This CDR3 has 13 amino acids. V gave up 3 bases and J gave up 7 bases, with 14 bases separating them. Whole-study findings and limits: A roughly linear age-dependent decrease characterized TCR beta diversity per million T cells. Naive CD4+ cell counts and diversity both ran higher in long-lived than in aged donors.

The clonotype originates from a human donor in good health. The V gene is TRBV5-6, the J gene TRBJ2-7; D not resolved. The sample was blood. In DNA, the CDR3 is TGTGCCAGCAGCTCTGTTATGGGCGGAGAGCAGTACTTC. This encodes CASSSVMGGEQYF.